Reported below is one T cell receptor (beta chain). Treatment indicated: oral pan-JAK inhibitor, 5-10 mg twice daily. Extracted from the samples, RNA was reverse transcribed into cDNA to serve as the sequencing template. Only in-frame clones appear in the TCRdb table, and some are missing; sequencing was by immunoSEQ multiplex PCR. The data show 50,000 to 65,000 clones, approximately 44% seen once. V gave up 7 bases and J gave up 6 bases; unmatched junction bases: 4. The CDR3 loop spans 12 amino acids. Germline values: CDR1 SEHNR, CDR2 FQNEAQ (reference sequence). This entry is derived from a study of CD8+ T cells in alopecia areata.

The specimen was CD8+ T cells sorted from blood, collected around week 36, from a patient treated with tofacitinib. This clonotype was sampled from a human donor with alopecia areata. The V call is TRBV7-9, the J call TRBJ1-2; 8 nucleotides line up with TRBD1. The DNA for the CDR3 is TGTGCCAGCATTGAGACAGGGGATGGCTACACCTTC. This translates into CASIETGDGYTF.